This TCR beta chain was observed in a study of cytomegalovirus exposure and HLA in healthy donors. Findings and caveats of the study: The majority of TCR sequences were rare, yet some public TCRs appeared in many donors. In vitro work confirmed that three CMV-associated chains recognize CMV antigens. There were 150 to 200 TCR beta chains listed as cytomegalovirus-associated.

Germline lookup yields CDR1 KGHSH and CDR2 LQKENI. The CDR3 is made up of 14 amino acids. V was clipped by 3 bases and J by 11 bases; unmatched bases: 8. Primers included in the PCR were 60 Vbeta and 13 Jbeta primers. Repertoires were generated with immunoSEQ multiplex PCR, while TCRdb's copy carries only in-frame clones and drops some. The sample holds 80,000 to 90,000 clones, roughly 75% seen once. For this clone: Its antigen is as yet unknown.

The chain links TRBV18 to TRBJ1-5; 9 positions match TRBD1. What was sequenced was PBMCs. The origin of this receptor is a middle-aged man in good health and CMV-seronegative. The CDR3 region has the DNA TGTGCCAGCTCACCCCGACAGGGGGTTGAGGCCCAGCATTTT. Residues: CASSPRQGVEAQHF. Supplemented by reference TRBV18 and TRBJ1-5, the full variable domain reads NAGVMQNPRHLVRRRGQEARLRCSPMKGHSHVYWYRQLPEEGLKFMVYLQKENIIDESGMPKERFSAEFPKEGPSILRIQQVVRGDSAAYFCASSPRQGVEAQHFGDGTRLSIL.